This entry lists 31 T cell receptor beta chains sequenced from one sample in a study of CD8+CD57+ T cells in acquired aplastic anemia. Whoever was chosen for sequencing had shown CD8+CD57+ cell expansion by flow cytometry. According to the study, genomic DNA was the template for TCR beta VDJ and CDR3 profiling. One entry per CDR3 protein results from TCRdb running MiXCR on the reads. The sample holds 150,000 to 200,000 distinct CDR3 sequences, approximately 48% seen once. Input material: sorted CD4+, CD8+, or CD8+CD57+ T cells (not recorded which) from PBMCs. All receptors derive from a human donor with aplastic anemia.

The rearrangement joins TRBV7-8 to TRBJ1-1; 12 positions match TRBD1. CDR3 size: 17 residues. Trimming took 1 base from V and 2 from J; bases not matched to a gene: 5. Germline V gene data show CDR1 as SGHVS and CDR2 as FQNEAQ. CDR3 amino acids: CASSLEGDRGPNTEAFF. The CDR3 DNA reads TGTGCCAGCAGCTTAGAAGGGGACAGGGGGCCTAACACTGAAGCTTTCTTT.

This clonotype appeared once. The CDR3 does not close with the conserved phenylalanine or tryptophan, likely indicating a read error. V and J are TRBV18 and TRBJ1-1, with a tentative D call TRBD1 (5 bases). Trimming took off 2 bases at V and 4 bases at J, with 14 bases between the two ends. The germline V gene encodes CDR1 KGHSH and CDR2 LQKENI. This CDR3 contains 15 residues. CDR3 DNA sequence: TGTGCCAGCTCACCAGGGGGAGGGAGGAGCACTGAAGCTTTCCTT. Its translation is CASSPGGGRSTEAFL.

This sequence joins TRBV15 and TRBJ2-3; a possible D gene is TRBD2 (6 bases). Per germline, CDR1 LNHNV and CDR2 YYDKDF (reference sequence). CDR3 size: 16 residues. V shed 0 bases and J shed 11 bases, with 21 bases lying between them. The CDR3: CATSRDGDLGYNEQYF. CDR3 nucleotide sequence: TGTGCCACCAGCAGAGATGGGGACTTGGGTTACAATGAGCAGTATTTT. Full variable domain (missing parts from reference TRBV15 and TRBJ2-3): DAMVIQNPRYQVTQFGKPVTLSCSQTLNHNVMYWYQQKSSQAPKLLFHYYDKDFNNEADTPDNFQSRRPNTSFCFLDIRSPGLGDTAMYLCATSRDGDLGYNEQYFGPGTRLTVL.

V and J are TRBV5-4 and TRBJ2-7; the match to TRBD1 covers 8 bases. V shed 4 bases and J 7 bases; nucleotides not matched to a gene: 7. From germline, CDR1 is SGHNT and CDR2 YYREEE (reference sequence). This CDR3 is built from 13 residues. The CDR3 sequence: CASSPTGVREQYF. Here the CDR3 DNA reads TGTGCCAGCAGCCCGACAGGGGTGCGGGAGCAGTACTTC. Variable domain in full (rest from reference TRBV5-4 and TRBJ2-7): ETGVTQSPTHLIKTRGQQVTLRCSSQSGHNTVSWYQQALGQGPQFIFQYYREEENGRGNFPPRFSGLQFPNYSSELNVNALELDDSALYLCASSPTGVREQYFGPGTRLTVT.

This chain links TRBV5-1 with TRBJ1-4; 9 bases are a match to TRBD1. The germline V gene has CDR1 SGHRS and CDR2 YFSETQ. The V segment lost 3 bases and the J segment 4 bases; nucleotides outside the gene matches: 4. The CDR3 runs to 15 residues. The CDR3 nucleotides are TGCGCCAGCAGCTGGGGGGACAGGGTTAATGAAAAACTGTTTTTT. It encodes CASSWGDRVNEKLFF.

In its sample, this clonotype was seen many times. The genes are TRBV4-2 and TRBJ1-1; D possibly corresponds to TRBD1 (5 bases). Germline values: CDR1 LGHNA, CDR2 YNFKEQ. This CDR3 comprises 13 residues. With 10 bases removed from V and 5 bases from J, the gap between germline ends came to 17 bases. The CDR3 loop reads CATTDNRGTEAFF. The DNA for the CDR3 is TGTGCCACCACGGACAACCGGGGGACTGAAGCTTTCTTT.

This clonotype was recorded many times. The V call is TRBV20-1, the J call TRBJ1-2; the D is unclear. The length of the CDR3 is 12 residues. Trimming shortened V by 7 bases and J by 0 bases, and 9 bases separated the two germline ends. CDR1 and CDR2 from the germline V gene are DFQATT and SNEGSKA (reference sequence). CDR3 in amino acids: CSVQLANYGYTF. In DNA form, the CDR3 reads TGCAGTGTGCAGCTGGCTAACTATGGCTACACCTTC.

This sequence joins TRBV7-6 and TRBJ1-6; D perhaps matches TRBD1 (5 bases). V was trimmed by 8 bases and J by 0 bases, leaving 14 bases between them. The CDR3 sequence is 16 residues long. From germline, CDR1 is SGHVS and CDR2 FNYEAQ. CDR3 loop: CASAAGGSSYNSPLHF. CDR3 sequence (DNA): TGTGCCAGCGCGGCGGGGGGGAGCTCCTATAATTCACCCCTCCACTTT.

The chain carries TRBV6-1 and TRBJ2-7, with 9 positions matching TRBD2. This CDR3 is 14 amino acids long. V gave up 2 bases and J gave up 3 bases; unmatched junction bases: 2. Germline CDR1 is MNHNS and CDR2 is SASEGT. In nucleotides, the CDR3 is TGTGCCAGCAGTGAACTAGCGGGACGCTACGAGCAGTACTTC. Encoded protein: CASSELAGRYEQYF.

The CDR3 here is CASSYGRLGEQYF. In DNA form, the CDR3 reads TGTGCCAGCAGCTACGGTCGATTAGGCGAGCAGTACTTC. V usage is TRBV7-6 and J usage is TRBJ2-7, with D unresolved. Trimming shortened V by 4 bases and J by 6 bases, and 13 bases separated the two germline ends. Looked up from germline, CDR1 is SGHVS and CDR2 is FNYEAQ. This CDR3 is built from 13 residues.

This clonotype was observed at least ten times. The chain links TRBV6-1 to TRBJ1-1; D unclear. Germline CDR1 and CDR2: MNHNS and SASEGT. Between the trimmed V and J ends, which lost 7 bases and 4 bases, there was a span of 16 bases. This CDR3 is 14 amino acids long. CDR3 bases: TGTGCCAGCAACAGAGGTTTGCGTAGCACTGAAGCTTTCTTT. It is translated as CASNRGLRSTEAFF.

The chain links TRBV15 to TRBJ2-1, with D possibly being TRBD2 (6 bases). The CDR3 covers 17 residues. V lost 0 bases to trimming and J lost 6 bases, with 18 bases between them. Germline-derived CDR1 and CDR2 are LNHNV and YYDKDF (reference sequence). In DNA, the CDR3 is TGTGCCACCAGCAGAGATAGGGCGGGGAGGCAATCCAATGAGCAGTTCTTC. Amino acids: CATSRDRAGRQSNEQFF.

This clonotype occurred many times. V and J are TRBV11-2 and TRBJ2-6, with TRBD1 matching over 11 bases. Losses at the gene ends were 6 bases for V and 2 bases for J; bases not matched to a gene: 0. The germline V gene has CDR1 SGHAT and CDR2 FQNNGV. This CDR3 region has 15 residues. The CDR3 region is CASRGQGAGANVLTF. Written as DNA, the CDR3 is TGTGCCAGCAGGGGACAGGGGGCTGGGGCCAACGTCCTGACTTTC.

V is TRBV10-2 and J is TRBJ2-1; 10 nucleotides line up with TRBD2. This CDR3 spans 14 amino acids. V was clipped by 7 bases and J by 8 bases; unmatched bases: 8. CDR1 is WSHSY, CDR2 SAAADI, per germline. Written as DNA, the CDR3 is TGCGCCAGCACGGCGTCTAGCGGGAGCTATGAGCAGTTCTTC. Protein: CASTASSGSYEQFF.

This clonotype has more than one count but fewer than ten. The V and J genes are TRBV5-4 and TRBJ2-4; tentative D call: TRBD2 (5 bases). CDR1 SGHNT and CDR2 YYREEE come from the germline V gene (reference sequence). The length of the CDR3 is 18 residues. V gave up 0 bases and J gave up 1 base, with 17 bases separating them. CDR3 sequence reads: CASSLVEGHGEAKNIQYF. The CDR3 DNA reads TGTGCCAGCAGCTTGGTCGAAGGGCACGGGGAGGCCAAAAACATTCAGTACTTC.

The V gene is TRBV10-1, the J gene TRBJ2-7; D gene ambiguous. V was shortened by 6 bases and J by 5 bases, with 14 bases between the two germline ends. The CDR3 length is 13 residues. Looked up from germline, CDR1 is WNHNN and CDR2 is SYGVQD (reference sequence). The CDR3 nucleotides are TGCGCCAGCAGCCCAGCAACCCTACACGAGCAGTACTTC. Its translation: CASSPATLHEQYF.

Comment on this clonotype: A junction boundary mismatches the germline segment, possibly from a read error. The chain joins TRBV4-1 to TRBJ2-1; 9 bases match TRBD2. This CDR3 contains 13 residues. CDR1 is MGHRA, CDR2 YSYEKL, per germline. The CDR3 DNA sequence: TGTGCCAGCAGAGGAGCGGGAGGATATGAGCAGTTCTTC. It translates to CASRGAGGYEQFF.

V and J are TRBV24-1 and TRBJ1-1; D is perhaps TRBD1 (5 bases). Trimming took 3 bases from V and 5 from J, leaving 6 bases between them. Germline CDR1 KGHDR, CDR2 SFDVKD. CDR3 length: 12 amino acids. CDR3 amino acids: CATSDKGTEAFF. CDR3 DNA sequence: TGTGCCACCAGTGATAAGGGGACTGAAGCTTTCTTT.

This clonotype was seen a few times. V gene TRBV29-1 combines with J gene TRBJ1-2; 9 bases align to TRBD1. J gave up 8 bases and V 6 bases, and 10 bases lay outside the gene matches. Germline values: CDR1 SQVTM, CDR2 ANQGSEA. CDR3 length: 13 amino acids. The CDR3 loop reads CSVDPGQGNGYTF. CDR3 DNA sequence: TGCAGCGTCGACCCGGGACAGGGTAACGGCTACACCTTC.

This clonotype was picked up many times. The V and J genes are TRBV20-1 and TRBJ1-2; D ambiguous. V lost 4 bases and J 4 bases, leaving 13 bases between the germline ends. CDR3 length: 13 residues. Germline CDR1 DFQATT, CDR2 SNEGSKA (reference sequence). CDR3 loop: CSATIAGSYGYTF. As DNA, the CDR3 is TGCAGTGCTACTATTGCAGGTTCCTATGGCTACACCTTC.

The chain has TRBV2 and TRBJ2-3, with D maybe TRBD1 (5 bases). The germline gives CDR1 SNHLY, CDR2 FYNNEI. CDR3 size: 16 residues. Deletions cut 4 bases from V and 6 bases from J, with 20 bases between. The chain's CDR3 is CASSVKRGPGPDTQYF. CDR3 nucleotides: TGTGCCAGCAGTGTGAAAAGGGGCCCCGGCCCGGATACGCAGTATTTT.

The genes are TRBV24-1 and TRBJ1-2; possibly TRBD1 for D (6 bases). The germline V gene encodes CDR1 KGHDR and CDR2 SFDVKD. The CDR3 spans 13 residues. The V end was cut by 3 bases, the J end by 6 bases, with 10 bases between. The CDR3 sequence: CATSDHNRDGYTF. The CDR3 DNA is TGTGCCACCAGTGATCACAACAGGGATGGCTACACCTTC.

This clonotype showed up many times. V and J are TRBV20-1 and TRBJ1-2; TRBD1 is a possible D gene (6 bases). Trimming took off 0 bases at V and 8 bases at J, with 22 bases between the two ends. Per the germline V gene, CDR1 is DFQATT and CDR2 is SNEGSKA (reference sequence). The CDR3 sequence is 16 residues long. The CDR3 DNA reads TGCAGTGCTAGAGATCTCCGGGACACTTCACGGGGCGGCTACACCTTC. This gives the protein CSARDLRDTSRGGYTF.

This clonotype has just a few counts. This chain connects TRBV10-2 to TRBJ2-7; 10 nucleotides match TRBD1. V was clipped by 6 bases and J by 6 bases; unmatched bases: 2. This CDR3 is built from 12 residues. Germline CDR1 is WSHSY and CDR2 is SAAADI. As DNA, the CDR3 is TGCGCCAGCAGGGGACAGGGGCCCGAGCAGTACTTC. This codes for CASRGQGPEQYF.

V usage is TRBV19 and J usage is TRBJ1-2; no clear D gene. Germline values: CDR1 LNHDA, CDR2 SQIVND (reference sequence). With 1 base removed from V and 1 base from J, the gap between germline ends came to 7 bases. The CDR3 loop spans 14 amino acids. As DNA, the CDR3 is TGTGCCAGTAGTATAGCGGGGTTTAACTATGGCTACACCTTC. It specifies CASSIAGFNYGYTF.

This clonotype occurred many times. The gene calls are TRBV20-1 and TRBJ1-1; D unclear. Looked up from germline, CDR1 is DFQATT and CDR2 is SNEGSKA (reference sequence). The CDR3 spans 14 residues. V dropped 0 bases and J dropped 1 base, with 9 bases sitting between them. The CDR3 sequence: CSARDRTENTEAFF. For the CDR3, the DNA is TGCAGTGCTAGAGACCGGACGGAGAACACTGAAGCTTTCTTT.

A single count supports this clonotype. The chain recombines TRBV7-9 with TRBJ1-1; D gene ambiguous. Between the trimmed V and J ends, which lost 1 base and 1 base, there was a span of 7 bases. Germline assignment: CDR1 SEHNR and CDR2 FQNEAQ (reference sequence). There are 14 residues in the CDR3. The CDR3 nucleotides read TGTGCCAGCAGCTTAGGTCAGGAGAACACTGAAGCTTTCTTT. Translated: CASSLGQENTEAFF.

This CDR3 is CASSAWDRGSPLHF. The CDR3 DNA follows: TGTGCCAGCAGTGCTTGGGACAGGGGCTCACCCCTCCACTTT. V gene TRBV25-1 combines with J gene TRBJ1-6; 10 bases are a match to TRBD1. CDR1 is MGHDK and CDR2 is SYGVNS in the germline V gene. Trimming took 4 bases from V and 10 from J; bases not matched to a gene: 4. The CDR3 covers 14 residues.

This clonotype was seen repeatedly, ten times or more. The chain recombines TRBV9 with TRBJ2-1; tentatively, D is TRBD1 (6 bases). The CDR3 contains 11 residues. The V end lost 2 bases, the J end lost 9 bases, and 6 bases lay between the germline ends. The germline gives CDR1 SGDLS, CDR2 YYNGEE. CDR3 DNA: TGTGCCAGCAGCGTGGACAGTGAGCAGTTCTTC. This translates into CASSVDSEQFF.

V usage is TRBV6-2 or TRBV6-3 and J usage is TRBJ2-1; no clear D. Germline CDR1 reads MNHEY; CDR2 reads SVGEGT. The CDR3 covers 12 residues. V lost 2 bases and J lost 6, with 5 bases in between. In DNA form, the CDR3 reads TGTGCCAGCAGTTACCCGGTCAATGAGCAGTTCTTC. Translating it yields CASSYPVNEQFF.

The chain links TRBV18 to TRBJ1-6, with 7 bases that match TRBD1. After removal of 3 bases from V and 10 bases from J, the junction contained 9 bases not matched to a gene. The CDR3 runs 15 residues. The V gene's germline CDR1 is KGHSH and CDR2 LQKENI. CDR3 residues: CASSPGGRGESPLHF. The CDR3 nucleotides are TGTGCCAGCTCACCGGGAGGCAGGGGGGAATCACCCCTCCACTTT.